This T cell receptor (beta chain) was captured by sequencing in a study of radiation and T cells in renal cell carcinoma. Turning to this clone: Its target is not known.

Study-wide points: From baseline, blood top tumor clonotypes peaked at 2 weeks post-radiation. Baseline intratumoral clonotype presence is unknown without pretreatment biopsies.

Data came from immunoSEQ multiplex PCR; TCRdb stores just in-frame clones and leaves some out. The sample gives 40,000 to 60,000 clones, 80% of which show up once; about 30% is in the top ten. Documented time point: blood 2 weeks post-SBRT. Treatment: 15 Gy SBRT to primary tumor, nephrectomy 4 weeks later. Germline V gene data show CDR1 as SGDLS and CDR2 as YYNGEE. This CDR3 is built from 15 residues. Losses at the gene ends were 4 bases for V and 2 bases for J; bases not matched to a gene: 6. The chain couples TRBV9 to TRBJ2-1; 7 bases are shared with TRBD2. Sequenced here: blood, sampled from a patient whose treatment included radiotherapy and nephrectomy. This TCR was recovered from a woman aged 65 to 85 with renal cell carcinoma. CDR3 sequence (DNA): TGTGCCAGCAGCACGAGCGGGGCCCCCTACAATGAGCAGTTCTTC. Translating gives CASSTSGAPYNEQFF.